This TCR beta chain appears in the sequencing data of a study of human T cells and chemical hapten exposure. Whole-study context: Skin of the upper inner arm, roughly 2 cm by roughly 2 cm, received 2% DPC for sensitization. General observations from the study: Counts of TCRs above 1 in 1000 frequency stayed unchanged with DPC sensitization.

As for time point: patch test 3, about 24 weeks after DPC sensitization. Regarding treatment: therapeutic diphenylcyclopropenone sensitization with weekly scalp DPC. Sample donors consisted of patients with alopecia, aged 18 to 70 years, who were suitable for DPC. This clonotype was observed a handful of times. The antigen remains undetermined. CDR1 and CDR2 (germline): KGHSH, LQKENI. The CDR3 has 17 amino acids. Trimming removed 6 bases from V and 10 bases from J; junction bases left unmatched: 16. Original analysis: Individual samples carried between roughly 23,224 and 700,000 TCRs, with 85,000 to 100,000 as the median. MiXCR, applied by TCRdb to the RACE reads, yields one record per CDR3 protein. TCRdb, not the original authors, processed these V and J calls. The repertoire holds roughly 200,000 distinct CDR3 sequences, with more than 20% as singletons.

The sequence derives from a woman in her thirties or forties with alopecia areata. Some clones in this sample may be carry-over from other donors' samples. Sequenced here: whole blood, sampled in connection with sensitization to the hapten diphenylcyclopropenone (DPC). The chain links TRBV18 to TRBJ1-6; 9 bases align to TRBD1. Here the CDR3 reads CASSPTYTGQGSSPLHF. Written as DNA, the CDR3 is TGTGCCAGCTCCCCTACCTACACAGGACAGGGGTCCTCACCCCTCCACTTT.